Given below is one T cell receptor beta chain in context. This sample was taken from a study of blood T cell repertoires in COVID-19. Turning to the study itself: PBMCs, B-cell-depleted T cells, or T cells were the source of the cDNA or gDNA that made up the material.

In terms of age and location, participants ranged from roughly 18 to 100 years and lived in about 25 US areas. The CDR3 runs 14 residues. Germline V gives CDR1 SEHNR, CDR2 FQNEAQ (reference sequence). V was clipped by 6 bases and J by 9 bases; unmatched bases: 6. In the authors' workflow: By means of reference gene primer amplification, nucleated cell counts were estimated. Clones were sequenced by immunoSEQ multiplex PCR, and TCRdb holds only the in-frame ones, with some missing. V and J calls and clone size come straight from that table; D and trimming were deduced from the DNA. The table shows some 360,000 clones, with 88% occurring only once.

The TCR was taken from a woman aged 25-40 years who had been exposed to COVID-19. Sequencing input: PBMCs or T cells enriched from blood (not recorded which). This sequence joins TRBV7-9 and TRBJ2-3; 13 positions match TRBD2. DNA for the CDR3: TGTGCCAGCAGTCACGGACTAGCGGGGGCCACGCAGTATTTT. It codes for CASSHGLAGATQYF.